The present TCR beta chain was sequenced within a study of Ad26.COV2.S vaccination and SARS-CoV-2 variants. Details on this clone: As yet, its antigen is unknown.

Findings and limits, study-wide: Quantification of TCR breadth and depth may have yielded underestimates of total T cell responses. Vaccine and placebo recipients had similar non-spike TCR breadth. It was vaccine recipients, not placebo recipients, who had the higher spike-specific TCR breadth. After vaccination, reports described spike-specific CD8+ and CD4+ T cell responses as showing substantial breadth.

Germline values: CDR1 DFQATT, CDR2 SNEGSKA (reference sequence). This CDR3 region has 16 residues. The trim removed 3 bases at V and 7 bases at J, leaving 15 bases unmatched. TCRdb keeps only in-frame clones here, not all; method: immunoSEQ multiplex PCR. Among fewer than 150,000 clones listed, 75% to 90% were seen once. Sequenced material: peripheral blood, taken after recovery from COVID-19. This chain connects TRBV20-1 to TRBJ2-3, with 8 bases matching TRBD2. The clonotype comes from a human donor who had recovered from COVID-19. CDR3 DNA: TGCAGTGCTAGTACGCCGGGATGGAGCGGGGGACATACGCAGTATTTT. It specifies CSASTPGWSGGHTQYF.